A selection of T cell receptor beta chains follows, all from one sample in a study of blood T cells in healthy people across ages. TCRdb re-analysed the 5' RACE reads in MiXCR, keeping a single row per CDR3 protein. The table has 850,000 to 1,100,000 distinct CDR3 sequences, more than 30% seen once; the top ten hold roughly 14%. Sequencing was carried out using blood. All receptors derive from a man aged 18 to 29 in good health. Both conserved end residues are part of each CDR3. Fields, in order: clone size, V gene, J gene, D gene, CDR3 DNA, CDR3 protein. A D gene is named only where the DNA matches it firmly. Clone size is given for some rows only: seen once, a few or many times, or a class if the clone is expanded.

>.|TRBV18|TRBJ1-3|.
TGTGCCAGCTCACCACCAGGGAAGGGAAACACCATATATTTT
CASSPPGKGNTIYF
>.|TRBV20-1|TRBJ2-3|TRBD2
TGCAGTGCCGGACGGGGGGGCCCCGAAGATACGCAGTATTTT
CSAGRGGPEDTQYF
>.|TRBV4-2|TRBJ1-5|.
TGTGCCAGCAGCCAATCACCTGGCAGCAATCAGCCCCAGCATTTT
CASSQSPGSNQPQHF
>few|TRBV5-1|TRBJ2-5|TRBD1
TGCGCCAGCAGCTCCGACAGGGATCAAGAGACCCAGTACTTC
CASSSDRDQETQYF
>once|TRBV4-2|TRBJ2-7|TRBD1
TGTGCCAGCAGCCAAGAGGGCACCGGGACAGGGAACAATGAGCAGTACTTC
CASSQEGTGTGNNEQYF
>.|TRBV5-1|TRBJ2-7|.
TGCGCCAGTCGTAGGTCAGGGTCAAGTGTCGGTACCTCCTACGAGCAGTACTTC
CASRRSGSSVGTSYEQYF
>.|TRBV6-6|TRBJ1-2|.
TGTGCCAGCAGTTACTTGGCAGCCAACTTTAACTATGGCTACACCTTC
CASSYLAANFNYGYTF
>many|TRBV9|TRBJ2-3|.
TGTGCCAGCAGCGTAACCCCAACAGATACGCAGTATTTT
CASSVTPTDTQYF
>few|TRBV15|TRBJ1-5|.
TGTGCCACCAGCAGAGATAGGTGGAAGCAGCCCCAGCATTTT
CATSRDRWKQPQHF
>.|TRBV6-5|TRBJ1-1|TRBD1
TGTGCCAGCAGCCCCTGGACAGGGGAGACCACTGAAGCTTTCTTT
CASSPWTGETTEAFF
>.|TRBV7-2|TRBJ1-1|.
TGTGCCAGCAGCCCCACGACGGGGATTGAAGCTTTCTTT
CASSPTTGIEAFF
>.|TRBV21-1|TRBJ1-1|.
TGTGCCAGCAGCAATCGGGGCAGGGCAATTGAAGCTTTCTTT
CASSNRGRAIEAFF
>.|TRBV27|TRBJ2-3|TRBD2
TGTGCCAGCGGCCCCGTTAGTAGCGGGGGGGGAGATACGCAGTATTTT
CASGPVSSGGGDTQYF
>.|TRBV18|TRBJ2-7|TRBD2
TGTGCCAGCTCACCACCGGGGCTAGCGGCCGCCTACGAGCAGTACTTC
CASSPPGLAAAYEQYF
>few|TRBV6-2/TRBV6-3|TRBJ2-7|.
TGTGCCAGCAGCGGGGCTACCAGCACGTACTTC
CASSGATSTYF
>few|TRBV6-2/TRBV6-3|TRBJ2-5|.
TGTGCCAGCAGTTTACCGGGACGTACCCAAGAGACCCAGTACTTC
CASSLPGRTQETQYF
>.|TRBV7-2|TRBJ1-1|.
TGTGCCAGCAGCCCAAGGGGGGACCGGAACACTGAAGCTTTCTTT
CASSPRGDRNTEAFF
>.|TRBV29-1|TRBJ1-1|TRBD1
TGCAGTGTTGAAGGGGGCAGGCGGGGCACTGAAGCTTTCTTT
CSVEGGRRGTEAFF
>few|TRBV12-3/TRBV12-4|TRBJ1-6|TRBD1
TGTGCCAGCAGCCCTCCGGGACAGGGGTCACCCCTCCACTTT
CASSPPGQGSPLHF
>.|TRBV6-2/TRBV6-3|TRBJ2-7|.
TGTGCCAGCAGTTACTCGAGGGGGGGCTTCTACGAGCAGTACTTC
CASSYSRGGFYEQYF
>many|TRBV9|TRBJ2-1|.
TGTGCCAGCAGCCCTCAGGCCCCCAATGAGCAGTTCTTC
CASSPQAPNEQFF
>once|TRBV18|TRBJ1-2|TRBD1
TGTGCCAGCTCACCACCGGCCAGACAGGGGAGGAAAGGCTACACCTTC
CASSPPARQGRKGYTF
>.|TRBV28|TRBJ2-5|TRBD2
TGTGCCAGCAGTTTATACGCGGGGGGGCCCTCTGAGCAGTACTTC
CASSLYAGGPSEQYF
>.|TRBV9|TRBJ2-1|.
TGTGCCAGCAGCGCCGGACAGTTCCTAGGGTACAATGAGCAGTTCTTC
CASSAGQFLGYNEQFF
>.|TRBV7-9|TRBJ2-5|TRBD2
TGTGCCAGCAGCTTAGGCGGGGGGACGAAAGAGACCCAGTACTTC
CASSLGGGTKETQYF
>few|TRBV11-2|TRBJ2-7|.
TGTGCCAGCAGCTTAGAGGGCAGGACCTACGAGCAGTACTTC
CASSLEGRTYEQYF
>.|TRBV6-5|TRBJ1-2|.
TGTGCCAGCAGTTACTCGTCTGGCCCGCAAATTCTCTATGGCTACACCTTC
CASSYSSGPQILYGYTF
>.|TRBV5-5|TRBJ1-4|.
TGTGCCAGCAGCTTGGTTTCGGCAGGGAGTAATGAAAAACTGTTTTTT
CASSLVSAGSNEKLFF
>.|TRBV20-1|TRBJ1-2|.
TGCAGTGCTAGAGATGTGAGGCAGGGATATGGCTACACCTTC
CSARDVRQGYGYTF
>.|TRBV6-1|TRBJ1-2|TRBD1
TGTGCCAGCAGTGAAGGTGGACAGGCGGCTAACTATGGCTACACCTTC
CASSEGGQAANYGYTF
>.|TRBV29-1|TRBJ2-2|TRBD1
TGCAGCGGATCCCAGGGGGCTTCAACCGGGGAGCTGTTTTTT
CSGSQGASTGELFF
>.|TRBV28|TRBJ2-3|.
TGTGCCAGCAGTCACGCACTAGACAGCACAGATACGCAGTATTTT
CASSHALDSTDTQYF
>few|TRBV20-1|TRBJ1-1|.
TGCAGTGCCCATGACCGGCACCTCACTGAAGCTTTCTTT
CSAHDRHLTEAFF
>.|TRBV4-2|TRBJ1-1|TRBD1
TGTGCCGGCAGCCAAAGCGACAGGGGGCTAGGTGGCACTGAAGCTTTCTTT
CAGSQSDRGLGGTEAFF
>few|TRBV7-9|TRBJ2-3|TRBD1
TGTGCCAGCAGCTTAGGCTCAGGGACAGGTCTCTTGGCAGATACGCAGTATTTT
CASSLGSGTGLLADTQYF
>.|TRBV19|TRBJ1-1|.
TGTGCCAGTACTCCCAAACGGAAGATTGAAGCTTTCTTT
CASTPKRKIEAFF
>few|TRBV4-2|TRBJ2-3|TRBD1
TGTGCCAGCAGCCAAGAAATGTCGCGGACAGGGATTACAGATACGCAGTATTTT
CASSQEMSRTGITDTQYF
>few|TRBV4-2|TRBJ1-1|.
TGTGCCAGCAGCCCATCACAGGAGAACACTGAAGCTTTCTTT
CASSPSQENTEAFF
>.|TRBV29-1|TRBJ1-1|.
TGCAGCGTCCGCACCTTACTGAACACTGAAGCTTTCTTT
CSVRTLLNTEAFF
>many|TRBV27|TRBJ1-2|TRBD1
TGCGCCAGCAGCTCGGGACAGAGTAACTATGGCTACACCTTC
CASSSGQSNYGYTF
>.|TRBV7-9|TRBJ1-5|.
TGTGCCAGCAGCTTAGCTGTGGGTCAGCCCCAGCATTTT
CASSLAVGQPQHF
>few|TRBV27|TRBJ1-6|.
TGTGCCAGCACCCCGACAGGAATGAATAATTCACCCCTCCACTTT
CASTPTGMNNSPLHF
>once|TRBV10-3|TRBJ1-1|.
TGTGCCACAGGGTTGAGCACTGAAGCTTTCTTT
CATGLSTEAFF
>once|TRBV14|TRBJ2-1|.
TGTGCCAGCAGCCAATGGGTTGAGCAGTTCTTC
CASSQWVEQFF
>many|TRBV7-8|TRBJ2-1|.
TGTGCCAGCAGCTTAGGGCTTACCTACAATGAGCAGTTCTTC
CASSLGLTYNEQFF
>.|TRBV12-3/TRBV12-4|TRBJ1-2|.
TGTGCCAGCGATATCGGCGGTGTCTATGGCTACACCTTC
CASDIGGVYGYTF
>.|TRBV12-3/TRBV12-4|TRBJ1-2|.
TGTGCCAGCAGTTTAGCAGGGTCCCCGCTATGGGGCTACACCTTC
CASSLAGSPLWGYTF
>.|TRBV5-1|TRBJ2-1|TRBD2
TGCGCCAGCAGCATCCCCAGCGGGGGAGATAACAATGAGCAGTTCTTC
CASSIPSGGDNNEQFF
>few|TRBV11-2|TRBJ1-6|TRBD1
TGTGCCAGCAGGGCACAGGGGACCGTTAATTCACCCCTCCACTTT
CASRAQGTVNSPLHF
>.|TRBV10-3|TRBJ2-1|TRBD1
TGTGCCATCACCCGGACAGGGGACTACAATGAGCAGTTCTTC
CAITRTGDYNEQFF
>.|TRBV6-5|TRBJ1-4|TRBD1
TGTGCCAGCAGTTACTCGACAGGGCCTGAAAAACTGTTTTTT
CASSYSTGPEKLFF
>.|TRBV11-3|TRBJ2-1|.
TGTGCCAGCAGCTTAGCCCGTTCGGATGAGCAGTTCTTC
CASSLARSDEQFF
>.|TRBV6-5|TRBJ1-6|TRBD1
TGTGCCAGCAGTTACGCCTGGACAGGGGCCTCACCCCTCCACTTT
CASSYAWTGASPLHF
>.|TRBV10-3|TRBJ2-2|.
TGTGCCATCAGTGAGTCGGGCCAGGGGCAGTACACCGGGGAGCTGTTTTTT
CAISESGQGQYTGELFF